The present T cell receptor beta chain was sequenced within a study of yellow fever vaccine responses in identical twins. Findings and limits, study-wide: Twins reportedly appeared to share part of their vaccine T cell response while keeping part individual.

TCRdb reprocessed the RT-PCR reads via MiXCR and lists one record per CDR3 protein. Of some 5,000 distinct CDR3 sequences in the sample, 65% to 85% are singletons; the top ten hold 2.6%. This clonotype showed up just a few times. Its antigen is undetermined. The germline gives CDR1 MDHEN, CDR2 SYDVKM. Trimming removed 5 bases at V and 2 bases at J, with 16 bases between. CDR3 length: 16 residues. The V and J genes are TRBV28 and TRBJ2-1; D uncertain. The receptor's source is a woman aged 18-30 years who received the yellow fever vaccine. This specimen consisted of T cells from blood (PBMCs), unsorted or a sorted subset (not recorded which), obtained before or after yellow fever vaccination (not recorded which). CDR3 bases: TGTGCCAGCAGTCCTCCGCTATACCGTACCTACAATGAGCAGTTCTTC. It codes for CASSPPLYRTYNEQFF.